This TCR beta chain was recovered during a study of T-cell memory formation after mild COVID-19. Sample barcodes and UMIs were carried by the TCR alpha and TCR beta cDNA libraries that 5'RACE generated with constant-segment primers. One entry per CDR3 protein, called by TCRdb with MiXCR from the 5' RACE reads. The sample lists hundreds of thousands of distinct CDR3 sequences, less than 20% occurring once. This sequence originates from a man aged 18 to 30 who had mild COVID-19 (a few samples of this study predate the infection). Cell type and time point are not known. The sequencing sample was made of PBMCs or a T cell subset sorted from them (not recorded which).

The DNA of the CDR3 is TGTGCCAGCTCACCACCGACGCGGGCCGGGGAGCTGTTTTTT. Translated: CASSPPTRAGELFF. This chain connects TRBV18 to TRBJ2-2; TRBD2 might be the D (5 bases). Deletions cut 0 bases from V and 6 bases from J, with 8 bases between. Germline V gene sequence: CDR1 KGHSH, CDR2 LQKENI. The CDR3 totals 14 residues.